This entry lists 31 T cell receptor beta chains sequenced from one sample in a study of a mutant IDH1 vaccine in newly diagnosed glioma. Here immunoSEQ multiplex PCR was the method, and the copy in TCRdb shows in-frame clones only, minus some. The top ten clones hold approximately 2.9% of a sample with roughly 32,000 clones, over 75% of them seen once. These receptors' antigens are unknown. The time point here: week 35, safety follow-up. Each dose of the vaccine consisted of 300 ug of mutant IDH1 20-mer peptide, with topical imiquimod. The specimen comprised PBMCs, sampled from a glioma patient whose treatment included an IDH1 peptide vaccine. The receptors come from a man aged 35 to 55 with glioma. Some clones in this sample may be carry-over from other donors' samples.

The chain links TRBV4-1 to TRBJ1-6; possible D gene TRBD1, 5 bases. Trimming removed 2 bases from V and 6 bases from J, with 14 bases in between. This CDR3 region has 16 residues. The germline V gene encodes CDR1 MGHRA and CDR2 YSYEKL. In DNA, the CDR3 is TGCGCCAGCAGCCAAATCTCAGCGACAGTTAATTCACCCCTCCACTTT. This gives the protein CASSQISATVNSPLHF.

V and J are TRBV6-1 and TRBJ1-1; 8 bases map to TRBD1. This CDR3 region has 13 residues. Germline CDR1 and CDR2: MNHNS and SASEGT. V lost 5 bases and J lost 7; bases outside the gene matches: 6. In nucleotides, the CDR3 is TGTGCCAGCAGTCAGCAGGGACAGGATGAAGCTTTCTTT. Translating gives CASSQQGQDEAFF.

The J gene is TRBJ2-5, the V gene TRBV14; unclear D gene. The V end lost 1 base, the J end lost 4 bases, and 13 bases lay between the germline ends. Germline V gene sequence: CDR1 SGHDN, CDR2 FVKESK. The CDR3 has 15 amino acids. CDR3 in DNA: TGTGCCAGCAGCCAAGGGCCGGGCTTTGGAGAGACCCAGTACTTC. It specifies CASSQGPGFGETQYF. Full variable domain (outside the CDR3, taken from reference TRBV14 and TRBJ2-5): EAGVTQFPSHSVIEKGQTVTLRCDPISGHDNLYWYRRVMGKEIKFLLHFVKESKQDESGMPNNRFLAERTGGTYSTLKVQPAELEDSGVYFCASSQGPGFGETQYFGPGTRLLVL.

This chain connects TRBV7-8 to TRBJ2-1, with D perhaps TRBD1 (6 bases). CDR1 is SGHVS, CDR2 FQNEAQ, per germline. The CDR3 extends over 13 amino acids. The ends were cut back, 5 bases at V and 7 bases at J, with 12 bases in the middle. The CDR3 reads CASSGGLGNEQFF. The CDR3 DNA is TGTGCCAGCAGCGGGGGCCTTGGGAATGAGCAGTTCTTC.

The rearrangement links TRBV29-1 to TRBJ1-1; D ambiguous. Germline values: CDR1 SQVTM, CDR2 ANQGSEA. Trimming pared 4 bases from V and 1 base from J, leaving 7 bases between. This CDR3 has 12 residues. The CDR3 sequence: CSVGFTNTEAFF. DNA of the CDR3: TGCAGCGTTGGGTTCACGAACACTGAAGCTTTCTTT.

This sequence joins TRBV19 and TRBJ1-1, with 8 bases that match TRBD1. This CDR3 region has 16 residues. The V gene's germline CDR1 is LNHDA and CDR2 SQIVND (reference sequence). V was clipped by 3 bases and J by 4 bases; unmatched bases: 10. CDR3 DNA sequence: TGTGCCAGTAGTATTGTTGAGGACAGGGTCAGCACTGAAGCTTTCTTT. This sequence encodes CASSIVEDRVSTEAFF. The full variable domain, its missing parts supplied by reference TRBV19 and TRBJ1-1, is DGGITQSPKYLFRKEGQNVTLSCEQNLNHDAMYWYRQDPGQGLRLIYYSQIVNDFQKGDIAEGYSVSREKKESFPLTVTSAQKNPTAFYLCASSIVEDRVSTEAFFGQGTRLTVV.

The rearrangement joins TRBV4-3 to TRBJ2-3; 8 nucleotides line up with TRBD2. This CDR3 contains 17 residues. With V trimmed by 0 bases and J by 2 bases, 7 bases remained unmatched. CDR1 is LGHNA and CDR2 is YSLEER in the germline V gene. The CDR3 sequence is CASSQDAAGDHTDTQYF. The CDR3 DNA reads TGCGCCAGCAGCCAAGATGCAGCGGGGGACCACACAGATACGCAGTATTTT.

This clone is a singleton in its sample. The J gene is TRBJ2-4, the V gene TRBV28, with 9 bases fitting TRBD1. The CDR3 has 15 residues. Trimming at V came to 5 bases and at J to 8 bases, leaving 10 bases not matched to a gene. Germline V gives CDR1 MDHEN, CDR2 SYDVKM. The CDR3 region has the DNA TGTGCCAGCAGTCCGGTGGGGACAGGGAGGTACATTCAGTACTTC. The encoded protein is CASSPVGTGRYIQYF.

Here the CDR3 DNA reads TGTGCCAGCTCACGGACGACAGGGAACAACACTGAAGCTTTCTTT. Translated, it gives CASSRTTGNNTEAFF. The rearrangement uses TRBV18 and TRBJ1-1; 7 nucleotides match TRBD1. V was clipped by 4 bases and J by 2 bases; unmatched bases: 7. The CDR3 is 15 amino acids. From germline, CDR1 is KGHSH and CDR2 LQKENI.

The V call is TRBV6-5, the J call TRBJ1-2; D not resolved. Between the trimmed V and J ends, which lost 2 bases and 4 bases, there was a span of 14 bases. This CDR3 spans 15 amino acids. Per germline, CDR1 MNHEY and CDR2 SVGAGI. CDR3 DNA sequence: TGTGCCAGCAGTTACAAGCACCCTACGGGCTATGGCTACACCTTC. This codes for CASSYKHPTGYGYTF.

This sequence joins TRBV7-9 and TRBJ1-5, with D possibly TRBD1 on 6 matching bases. Trimming took off 5 bases at V and 5 bases at J, with 16 bases between the two ends. The germline V gene encodes CDR1 SEHNR and CDR2 FQNEAQ (reference sequence). The CDR3 loop spans 15 amino acids. CDR3 sequence: CASSRTGNRDQPQHF. The CDR3 DNA is TGTGCCAGCAGCCGAACAGGGAATCGGGATCAGCCCCAGCATTTT.

The rearrangement links TRBV29-1 to TRBJ1-1; D not resolved. The CDR3 runs 14 residues. In germline, CDR1 is SQVTM, CDR2 ANQGSEA. Trimming removed 7 bases at V and 2 bases at J, with 17 bases between. This chain's CDR3 is CSGTYRKANTEAFF. The CDR3 DNA sequence: TGCAGCGGGACTTATAGGAAGGCTAACACTGAAGCTTTCTTT.

The rearrangement joins TRBV19 to TRBJ1-2, with 10 bases matching TRBD1. Germline trimming cut 3 bases from V and 6 bases from J; bases unmatched to any gene: 10. CDR1 is LNHDA and CDR2 is SQIVND in the germline V gene (reference sequence). This CDR3 has 16 amino acids. CDR3 nucleotides: TGTGCCAGTAGTATCGACGCGGGACAGGGGCGGAATGGCTACACCTTC. Its translation: CASSIDAGQGRNGYTF.

V and J are TRBV6-6 and TRBJ2-1; 8 nucleotides agree with TRBD1. Germline trimming cut 2 bases from V and 6 bases from J; bases unmatched to any gene: 3. This CDR3 has 14 residues. CDR1 is MNHNY, CDR2 SVGAGI, per germline (reference sequence). CDR3 residues: CASSYRDRSNEQFF. CDR3 sequence (DNA): TGTGCCAGCAGTTACCGGGACAGGTCCAATGAGCAGTTCTTC.

CDR3 bases: TGTGCCAGCTCACCAACGGGCGGGGGCTTCTCCTACAATGAGCAGTTCTTC. Its protein is CASSPTGGGFSYNEQFF. The chain carries TRBV18 and TRBJ2-1; D may be TRBD2 (7 bases). The CDR3 runs to 17 residues. V lost 2 bases and J 0 bases, leaving 14 bases between the germline ends. CDR1 KGHSH and CDR2 LQKENI come from the germline V gene.

V usage is TRBV5-4 and J usage is TRBJ2-7, with TRBD2 identical over 11 bases. The V gene's germline CDR1 is SGHNT and CDR2 YYREEE (reference sequence). With 4 bases clipped from V and 8 bases from J, the junction kept 8 bases outside the gene matches. This CDR3 spans 14 amino acids. Written as DNA, the CDR3 is TGTGCCAGCAGCCGTCCGGGACTAGCGGTGAAGCAGTACTTC. It is translated as CASSRPGLAVKQYF.

The V call is TRBV5-4, the J call TRBJ2-7; 8 bases line up with TRBD2. Germline lookup yields CDR1 SGHNT and CDR2 YYREEE (reference sequence). With V trimmed by 3 bases and J by 1 base, 15 bases remained unmatched. This CDR3 contains 18 residues. CDR3 in DNA: TGTGCCAGCAGCTCTGATACCGGGGGGGGCATGACTTCCTACGAGCAGTACTTC. Translated, it gives CASSSDTGGGMTSYEQYF.

This clone showed up just once. The J gene is TRBJ1-2, the V gene TRBV18, with D unresolved. Per the germline V gene, CDR1 is KGHSH and CDR2 is LQKENI. Trimming pared 2 bases from V and 6 bases from J, leaving 10 bases between. The CDR3 spans 13 residues. In DNA, the CDR3 is TGTGCCAGCTCACCAGGCACGGCAGATGGCTACACCTTC. It is translated as CASSPGTADGYTF. Using reference TRBV18 and TRBJ1-2 for the parts outside the CDR3, the full variable domain is NAGVMQNPRHLVRRRGQEARLRCSPMKGHSHVYWYRQLPEEGLKFMVYLQKENIIDESGMPKERFSAEFPKEGPSILRIQQVVRGDSAAYFCASSPGTADGYTFGSGTRLTVV.

The chain carries TRBV2 and TRBJ1-5, with no clear D. This CDR3 is built from 14 residues. V lost 7 bases to trimming and J lost 3 bases, with 13 bases between them. Germline V gene data show CDR1 as SNHLY and CDR2 as FYNNEI. The CDR3: CASTFGNYNQPQHF. Here the CDR3 DNA reads TGTGCCAGCACCTTTGGAAACTACAATCAGCCCCAGCATTTT.

The V gene is TRBV5-4, the J gene TRBJ2-7; the D is unclear. Trimming took 0 bases from V and 9 from J, leaving 19 bases between them. CDR1 is SGHNT, CDR2 YYREEE, per germline (reference sequence). The CDR3 runs to 15 residues. The CDR3 DNA is TGTGCCAGCAGCTTGGACAACGGCCACTTGGGCGTGCAGTACTTC. Translation: CASSLDNGHLGVQYF. Drawing the rest from reference TRBV5-4 and TRBJ2-7, the complete variable domain is ETGVTQSPTHLIKTRGQQVTLRCSSQSGHNTVSWYQQALGQGPQFIFQYYREEENGRGNFPPRFSGLQFPNYSSELNVNALELDDSALYLCASSLDNGHLGVQYFGPGTRLTVT.

The chain uses TRBV6-6 and TRBJ1-1, with D possibly matching TRBD1 (6 bases). V lost 4 bases and J lost 4, with 16 bases in between. Germline-derived CDR1 and CDR2 are MNHNY and SVGAGI (reference sequence). CDR3 size: 15 residues. CDR3 in DNA: TGTGCCAGCAGTTCATACTACAGGGAGGCCACTGAAGCTTTCTTT. Protein product: CASSSYYREATEAFF.

The rearrangement joins TRBV5-1 to TRBJ2-5, with no clear D. Trimming left V 1 base short and J 4 bases short, with 11 bases between. The CDR3 covers 14 residues. Germline CDR1 SGHRS, CDR2 YFSETQ. The CDR3, as DNA: TGCGCCAGCAGCTTGACATCCCCAAGAGAGACCCAGTACTTC. It codes for CASSLTSPRETQYF.

V usage is TRBV19 and J usage is TRBJ1-1; TRBD1 is a possible D gene (6 bases). The CDR3 is made up of 16 amino acids. Trimming took off 1 base at V and 2 bases at J, with 14 bases between the two ends. The germline CDR1 and CDR2 sequences are LNHDA and SQIVND (reference sequence). The DNA for the CDR3 is TGTGCCAGTAGTATAGTCCCGGGACAACCAAACACTGAAGCTTTCTTT. It specifies CASSIVPGQPNTEAFF.

The chain combines TRBV19 with TRBJ2-7; 7 bases align to TRBD1. The CDR3 runs to 12 residues. With 5 bases clipped from V and 4 bases from J, the junction kept 2 bases outside the gene matches. Germline CDR1 reads LNHDA; CDR2 reads SQIVND (reference sequence). CDR3 DNA sequence: TGTGCCAGTAGTGGGACAGAGTACGAGCAGTACTTC. This codes for CASSGTEYEQYF.

The rearrangement links TRBV11-2 to TRBJ2-7; 7 nucleotides agree with TRBD1. With 0 bases clipped from V and 3 bases from J, the junction kept 2 bases outside the gene matches. In germline, CDR1 is SGHAT, CDR2 FQNNGV. CDR3 size: 14 residues. The CDR3 bases are TGTGCCAGCAGCTTAGATACAGGGGTCTACGAGCAGTACTTC. Residues: CASSLDTGVYEQYF.

This clone has more than one count but fewer than ten. This chain links TRBV15 with TRBJ1-3; D is possibly TRBD1 (5 bases). This CDR3 is built from 16 residues. The germline V gene encodes CDR1 LNHNV and CDR2 YYDKDF (reference sequence). The V gene lost 0 bases and the J gene lost 2 bases, with 11 bases spanning the gap. DNA of the CDR3: TGTGCCACCAGCAGAGATTCAGGGATTGCTGGAAACACCATATATTTT. This codes for CATSRDSGIAGNTIYF.

This rearrangement joins TRBV19 to TRBJ2-2; D call uncertain. The CDR3 is 11 amino acids. Trimming removed 3 bases from V and 12 bases from J, with 8 bases in between. CDR1 and CDR2 (germline): LNHDA, SQIVND (reference sequence). The CDR3 region has the DNA TGTGCCAGTAGTATGTTCTGGAAGCTGTTTTTT. It yields the protein CASSMFWKLFF.

This clone was seen just once. The chain couples TRBV20-1 to TRBJ1-2, with no clear D. Looked up from germline, CDR1 is DFQATT and CDR2 is SNEGSKA (reference sequence). The ends were cut back, 3 bases at V and 0 bases at J, with 2 bases in the middle. The CDR3 is 11 residues long. CDR3 DNA: TGCAGTGCTAGTCCTAACTATGGCTACACCTTC. Translating gives CSASPNYGYTF.

The J gene is TRBJ2-7, the V gene TRBV6-6, with D perhaps TRBD1 (6 bases). Germline lookup yields CDR1 MNHNY and CDR2 SVGAGI (reference sequence). This CDR3 contains 14 residues. V was shortened by 2 bases and J by 6 bases, with 14 bases between the two germline ends. The CDR3 protein is CASSYLNREGEQYF. CDR3 DNA: TGTGCCAGCAGTTACCTGAACAGGGAAGGCGAGCAGTACTTC.

The V gene is TRBV7-9, the J gene TRBJ2-2, with D hard to call. The V end lost 1 base, the J end lost 1 base, and 1 base lay between the germline ends. The CDR3 is 13 residues long. Germline V gives CDR1 SEHNR, CDR2 FQNEAQ (reference sequence). The chain's CDR3 is CASSLGNTGELFF. The CDR3 DNA sequence: TGTGCCAGCAGCTTAGGGAACACCGGGGAGCTGTTTTTT.

The chain joins TRBV15 to TRBJ1-3; 8 positions agree with TRBD1. The CDR3 is 15 residues long. CDR1 is LNHNV, CDR2 YYDKDF, per germline (reference sequence). V shed 4 bases, J shed 1 base, and the junction held 3 bases outside the gene matches. The CDR3 loop reads CATSNRQGSGNTIYF. As DNA, the CDR3 is TGTGCCACCAGCAACCGACAGGGGTCTGGAAACACCATATATTTT.